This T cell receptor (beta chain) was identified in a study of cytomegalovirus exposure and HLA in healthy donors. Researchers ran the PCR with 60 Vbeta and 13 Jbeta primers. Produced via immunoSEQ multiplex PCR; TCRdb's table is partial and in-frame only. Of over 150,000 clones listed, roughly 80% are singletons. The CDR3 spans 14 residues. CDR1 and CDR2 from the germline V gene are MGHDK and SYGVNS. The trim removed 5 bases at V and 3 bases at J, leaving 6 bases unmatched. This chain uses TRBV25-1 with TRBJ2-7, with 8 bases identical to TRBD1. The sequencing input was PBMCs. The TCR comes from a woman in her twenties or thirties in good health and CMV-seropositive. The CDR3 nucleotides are TGTGCCAGCAGTAACGACAGGGGCGTCTACGAGCAGTACTTC. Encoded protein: CASSNDRGVYEQYF.